This TCR beta chain was retrieved from a study of cytomegalovirus exposure and HLA in healthy donors. With regard to this clone: Its antigen remains unidentified.

Germline V gene sequence: CDR1 LNHNV, CDR2 YYDKDF (reference sequence). V trimming: 5 bases; J trimming: 3 bases; junction bases outside the gene matches: 5. The CDR3 sequence is 15 residues long. Study results and limitations: In a later analysis, most CMV-associated TCR beta chains appeared HLA-restricted.

It was with 60 Vbeta and 13 Jbeta primers that the PCR ran. Assay used: immunoSEQ multiplex PCR; TCRdb lists only in-frame clones, some missing. The table shows about 82,000 clones, with around 80% occurring only once. The sequenced sample was PBMCs. This TCR derives from a human donor in good health. V gene TRBV15 combines with J gene TRBJ1-2, with 11 bases lining up with TRBD1. The CDR3 nucleotides read TGTGCCACCAGCGGTTCGGACAGGGGGCACTATGGCTACACCTTC. Residues: CATSGSDRGHYGYTF.